This T cell receptor (beta chain) was obtained from a study of T-cell reconstitution after alpha-beta-depleted transplantation in children. Unique molecular identifiers were used to barcode this TCRbeta library. TCRdb itself ran the PCR reads through MiXCR, one entry per CDR3 protein. The sample lists approximately 520,000 distinct CDR3 sequences; about an eighth were seen once. Notes on the study in general: Certain patients had high TCRbeta diversity at day 60, and it came from recipient T cells and thymic progenitors that survived. Most T-cell counts and diversity one year after the transplant came from T cells that were newly produced.

V dropped 1 base and J dropped 6 bases, with 14 bases sitting between them. CDR1 KGHSH and CDR2 LQKENI come from the germline V gene. The CDR3 runs 15 residues. This clonotype showed up just a few times. Its antigen remains unknown. Sequencing was performed on PBMCs, mostly from graft donor cells, taken 180 days after TCRalphabeta/CD19-depleted stem cell transplant. The TCR comes from a female patient between 2 and 10 years old who had a stem cell transplant for aplastic anemia, so the T cells may come from the graft donor. This chain joins TRBV18 and TRBJ2-3; no definite D call. Here the CDR3 reads CASSPLARNTDTQYF. The CDR3 coding sequence is TGTGCCAGCTCACCACTGGCCAGAAACACGGATACGCAGTATTTT.